This is a list of T cell receptor beta chains from one sample in a study of blood T cells in healthy people across ages. Each CDR3 protein gets one entry after TCRdb re-called the 5' RACE reads with MiXCR. The profile shows 1.5 million to 2 million distinct CDR3 sequences, roughly 49% of them singletons. The source material was blood. These TCRs come from a middle-aged woman in good health. The CDR3 runs from the conserved cysteine through the conserved F or W. D genes are given only for firm matches. Clone size is given for some rows only: seen once, a few or many times, or a class if the clone is expanded.

V,J,size,D,CDR3,DNA
TRBV10-3,TRBJ2-3,.,.,CAISEMDTQYF,TGTGCCATCAGCGAGATGGATACGCAGTATTTT
TRBV27,TRBJ2-7,.,.,CASSLSLGGVGPYEQYF,TGTGCCAGCAGTTTATCGTTGGGGGGCGTGGGTCCCTACGAGCAGTACTTC
TRBV14,TRBJ2-5,.,TRBD1,CASSQDLDREKYF,TGTGCCAGCAGCCAAGATCTGGACAGGGAGAAGTACTTC
TRBV4-3,TRBJ1-2,.,.,CASSHNIHGKGYGYTF,TGCGCCAGCAGCCACAATATCCATGGGAAGGGCTATGGCTACACCTTC
TRBV9,TRBJ1-4,.,.,CASSEWTVGKLFF,TGTGCCAGCAGCGAGTGGACAGTTGGAAAACTGTTTTTT
TRBV5-1,TRBJ2-3,once,.,CASTEWGRTDTQYF,TGCGCCAGTACGGAGTGGGGACGCACAGATACGCAGTATTTT
TRBV7-2,TRBJ2-1,few,TRBD2,CASSLARLAGGYNEQFF,TGTGCCAGCAGCTTAGCGAGGCTAGCGGGAGGATACAATGAGCAGTTCTTC
TRBV24-1,TRBJ2-3,.,.,CATSEASVWAQYF,TGTGCCACCAGTGAGGCCAGTGTTTGGGCGCAGTATTTT
TRBV20-1,TRBJ2-7,.,TRBD1,CSARDWRQGGYEQYF,TGCAGTGCTAGAGATTGGCGACAGGGGGGCTACGAGCAGTACTTC
TRBV4-1,TRBJ2-7,.,TRBD1,CASSQSGQAYNEQYF,TGCGCCAGCAGCCAAAGCGGACAGGCGTACAATGAGCAGTACTTC
TRBV18,TRBJ1-2,.,.,CASSPRSEGNYGYTF,TGTGCCAGCTCACCACGATCTGAGGGGAACTATGGCTACACCTTC
TRBV10-1,TRBJ2-3,.,.,CASSAIWDPSSTDTQYF,TGCGCCAGCAGTGCTATTTGGGACCCCTCTAGCACAGATACGCAGTATTTT
TRBV21-1,TRBJ2-5,few,.,CASTRGAVWYEQYF,TGTGCCAGTACTAGGGGGGCGGTATGGTATGAGCAGTACTTC
TRBV11-2,TRBJ1-1,.,TRBD1,CASSLGGTAGRAFF,TGTGCCAGCAGCCTAGGAGGGACAGCCGGTAGAGCTTTCTTT
TRBV20-1,TRBJ2-5,.,TRBD2,CSARGGLAGVSQETQYF,TGCAGTGCTAGGGGCGGGCTAGCGGGAGTTAGTCAAGAGACCCAGTACTTC
TRBV12-3/TRBV12-4,TRBJ2-1,few,.,CASSLAGAGEQFF,TGTGCCAGCAGTTTGGCAGGGGCGGGTGAGCAGTTCTTC
TRBV4-1,TRBJ2-7,.,TRBD2,CASSPAGTSGVYEQYF,TGCGCCAGCAGCCCGGCCGGGACTAGCGGCGTATACGAGCAGTACTTC
TRBV11-2,TRBJ2-5,.,.,CASSSEHRNQETQYF,TGTGCCAGCAGCTCAGAACACCGAAACCAAGAGACCCAGTACTTC
TRBV7-3,TRBJ2-3,few,TRBD2,CASSFLAGGHDTQYF,TGTGCCAGCAGCTTTCTAGCGGGGGGCCACGATACGCAGTATTTT
TRBV9,TRBJ2-1,.,.,CASSVGTTYNEQFF,TGTGCCAGCAGCGTCGGGACAACCTACAATGAGCAGTTCTTC
TRBV28,TRBJ2-7,.,.,CASSFMPVEQYF,TGTGCCAGCAGTTTTATGCCGGTTGAGCAGTACTTC
TRBV5-5,TRBJ1-5,few,TRBD1,CASSARDSSYQPQHF,TGTGCCAGCAGCGCCCGGGACAGCTCCTATCAGCCCCAGCATTTT
TRBV10-3,TRBJ2-7,once,.,CAISDPEGLGTSFYEQYF,TGTGCCATCAGTGACCCAGAAGGGTTGGGGACAAGCTTCTACGAGCAGTACTTC
TRBV3-1,TRBJ2-5,.,.,CASSHKTSPRETQYF,TGTGCCAGCAGCCATAAGACATCTCCGAGGGAGACCCAGTACTTC
TRBV6-5,TRBJ2-3,.,.,CASSPTAGLSTDTQYF,TGTGCCAGCAGTCCCACGGCAGGGTTAAGCACAGATACGCAGTATTTT
TRBV29-1,TRBJ1-2,.,TRBD1,CSAGTGGGDGYTF,TGCAGCGCAGGGACAGGGGGCGGTGATGGCTACACCTTC
TRBV4-1,TRBJ2-7,few,TRBD1,CASSQEARGREQYF,TGCGCCAGCAGCCAAGAGGCCAGGGGGCGCGAGCAGTACTTC
TRBV10-3,TRBJ2-1,few,TRBD2,CAIKAGTSGGLSYNEQFF,TGTGCCATCAAAGCCGGGACTAGCGGGGGGCTCTCCTACAATGAGCAGTTCTTC
TRBV28,TRBJ1-2,.,TRBD1,CASSPPGQAPVGTF,TGTGCCAGCAGTCCTCCGGGACAGGCCCCCGTTGGCACCTTC
TRBV27,TRBJ2-5,.,.,CASSLITRETQYF,TGTGCCAGCAGTTTAATAACTCGAGAGACCCAGTACTTC
TRBV27,TRBJ2-1,.,.,CASSSTISSYNEQFF,TGTGCCAGCAGTTCAACCATAAGCTCCTACAATGAGCAGTTCTTC
TRBV29-1,TRBJ2-6,.,.,CSAQRGSGANVLTF,TGCAGCGCTCAGAGGGGATCTGGGGCCAACGTCCTGACTTTC
TRBV5-6,TRBJ2-5,.,.,CASSLMTRQETQYF,TGTGCCAGCAGCTTGATGACCCGCCAAGAGACCCAGTACTTC
TRBV29-1,TRBJ2-5,.,.,CSVVGETQETQYF,TGCAGCGTTGTAGGCGAAACCCAAGAGACCCAGTACTTC
TRBV20-1,TRBJ2-5,few,TRBD2,CSAMGGGEETQYF,TGCAGTGCTATGGGCGGGGGGGAAGAGACCCAGTACTTC
TRBV6-6,TRBJ2-1,.,TRBD2,CASKRTRTSGTYNEQFF,TGTGCCAGCAAAAGAACGAGGACTAGCGGGACCTACAATGAGCAGTTCTTC
TRBV4-2,TRBJ2-1,.,TRBD2,CASSQEGVERGLNEQFF,TGTGCCAGCAGCCAAGAAGGAGTAGAGCGGGGTCTCAATGAGCAGTTCTTC
TRBV5-6,TRBJ2-4,.,TRBD1,CASSGQGRDIQYF,TGTGCCAGCAGCGGACAGGGAAGGGACATTCAGTACTTC
TRBV18,TRBJ2-7,.,.,CASSPKRSSSYEQYF,TGTGCCAGCTCACCAAAGCGGTCGAGCTCCTACGAGCAGTACTTC
TRBV9,TRBJ1-2,.,.,CASSLPVREQVYGYTF,TGTGCCAGCAGTTTGCCCGTCCGGGAGCAGGTCTATGGCTACACCTTC
TRBV10-3,TRBJ2-7,few,TRBD1,CAISESGTGVDSYEQYF,TGTGCCATCAGTGAGTCAGGGACAGGGGTTGATTCCTACGAGCAGTACTTC
TRBV29-1,TRBJ2-1,.,TRBD2,CSVKSGLAGETQFF,TGCAGCGTCAAGTCGGGACTAGCTGGAGAGACCCAGTTCTTC
TRBV11-1,TRBJ2-6,few,.,CASSRDGEAVSGANVLTF,TGTGCCAGCAGCCGCGACGGGGAGGCAGTCTCTGGGGCCAACGTCCTGACTTTC
TRBV7-6,TRBJ2-1,.,TRBD2,CASSPLADYRDEQFF,TGTGCCAGCAGCCCCCTAGCGGATTATCGGGATGAGCAGTTCTTC
TRBV5-1,TRBJ1-2,few,.,CASSPGRTPPGYTF,TGCGCCAGCAGCCCGGGACGGACACCTCCCGGCTACACCTTC
TRBV28,TRBJ2-1,.,.,CASSLWMNEQFF,TGTGCCAGCAGTTTATGGATGAATGAGCAGTTCTTC
TRBV4-3,TRBJ1-2,few,.,CASSQDLQAANYGYTF,TGCGCCAGCAGCCAAGATTTGCAGGCAGCTAACTATGGCTACACCTTC
TRBV6-5,TRBJ1-5,.,.,CASSYRNRDQPQHF,TGTGCCAGCAGTTACCGCAACAGGGATCAGCCCCAGCATTTT
TRBV6-5,TRBJ1-2,once,TRBD1,CASSGGTGRNYGYTF,TGTGCCAGCAGTGGTGGGACAGGGAGGAACTATGGCTACACCTTC
TRBV20-1,TRBJ1-3,.,TRBD1,CSALGGTDMKSSGNTIYF,TGCAGTGCTCTCGGGGGGACAGACATGAAGAGCTCTGGAAACACCATATATTTT
TRBV7-8,TRBJ2-7,.,.,CASCHGDFAYEQYF,TGTGCCAGCTGCCACGGGGATTTCGCCTACGAGCAGTACTTC
TRBV3-1,TRBJ2-1,few,TRBD2,CASSLGLAPNEQFF,TGTGCCAGCAGCCTCGGACTAGCGCCCAATGAGCAGTTCTTC
TRBV29-1,TRBJ2-1,few,.,CSVDGRLQGNEQFF,TGCAGCGTTGATGGGCGGCTTCAGGGCAATGAGCAGTTCTTC
TRBV12-5,TRBJ2-1,few,TRBD2,CASGLVLAGAAEQFF,TGTGCTAGTGGTTTGGTGCTAGCGGGGGCCGCGGAGCAGTTCTTC